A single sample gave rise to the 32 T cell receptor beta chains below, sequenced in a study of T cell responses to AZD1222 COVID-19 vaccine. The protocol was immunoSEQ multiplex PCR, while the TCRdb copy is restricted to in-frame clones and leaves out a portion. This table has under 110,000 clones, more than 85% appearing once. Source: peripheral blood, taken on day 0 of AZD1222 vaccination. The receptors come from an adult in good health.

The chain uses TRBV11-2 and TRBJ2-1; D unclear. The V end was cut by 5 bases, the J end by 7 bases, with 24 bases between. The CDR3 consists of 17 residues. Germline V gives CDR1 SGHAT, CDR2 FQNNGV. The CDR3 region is CASSPLRTQLMRNEQFF. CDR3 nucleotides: TGTGCCAGCAGCCCCCTCCGTACGCAACTCATGAGGAATGAGCAGTTCTTC. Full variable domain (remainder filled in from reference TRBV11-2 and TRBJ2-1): EAGVAQSPRYKIIEKRQSVAFWCNPISGHATLYWYQQILGQGPKLLIQFQNNGVVDDSQLPKDRFSAERLKGVDSTLKIQPAKLEDSAVYLCASSPLRTQLMRNEQFFGPGTRLTVL.

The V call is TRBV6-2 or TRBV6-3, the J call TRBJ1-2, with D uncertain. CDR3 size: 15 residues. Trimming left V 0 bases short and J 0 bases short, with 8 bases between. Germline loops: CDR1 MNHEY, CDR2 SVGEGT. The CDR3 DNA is TGTGCCAGCAGTTACTCGATCATCTCTAACTATGGCTACACCTTC. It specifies CASSYSIISNYGYTF.

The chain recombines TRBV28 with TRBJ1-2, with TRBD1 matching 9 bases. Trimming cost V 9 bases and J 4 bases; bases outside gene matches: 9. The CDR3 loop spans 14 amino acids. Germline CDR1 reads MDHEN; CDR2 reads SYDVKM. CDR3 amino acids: CASKRTGVLYGYTF. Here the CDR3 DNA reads TGTGCCAGTAAAAGGACAGGGGTTCTCTATGGCTACACCTTC.

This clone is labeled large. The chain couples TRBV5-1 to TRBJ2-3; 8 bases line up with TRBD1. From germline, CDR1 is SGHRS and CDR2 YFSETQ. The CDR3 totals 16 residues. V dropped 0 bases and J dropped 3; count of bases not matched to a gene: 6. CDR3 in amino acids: CASSLVQGAETDTQYF. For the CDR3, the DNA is TGCGCCAGCAGCTTGGTCCAGGGGGCAGAAACAGATACGCAGTATTTT.

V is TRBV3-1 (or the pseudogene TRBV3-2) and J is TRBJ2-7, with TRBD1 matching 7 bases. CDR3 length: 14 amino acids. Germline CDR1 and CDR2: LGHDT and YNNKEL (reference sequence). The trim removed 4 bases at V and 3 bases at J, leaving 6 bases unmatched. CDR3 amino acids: CASSPGQRIYEQYF. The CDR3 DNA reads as TGTGCCAGCAGCCCGGGACAGAGAATCTACGAGCAGTACTTC.

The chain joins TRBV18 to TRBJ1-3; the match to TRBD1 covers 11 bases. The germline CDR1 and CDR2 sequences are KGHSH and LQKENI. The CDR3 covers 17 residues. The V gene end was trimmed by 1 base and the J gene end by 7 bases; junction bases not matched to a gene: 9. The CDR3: CASSPLPGQGDQNTIYF. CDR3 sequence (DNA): TGTGCCAGCTCACCACTCCCGGGACAGGGGGATCAGAACACCATATATTTT.

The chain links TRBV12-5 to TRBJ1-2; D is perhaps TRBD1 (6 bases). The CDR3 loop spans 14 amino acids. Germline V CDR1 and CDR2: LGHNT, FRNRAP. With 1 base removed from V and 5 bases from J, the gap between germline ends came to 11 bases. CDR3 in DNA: TGTGCTAGTGGTTTGGGGACAGTCTCATATGGCTACACCTTC. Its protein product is CASGLGTVSYGYTF.

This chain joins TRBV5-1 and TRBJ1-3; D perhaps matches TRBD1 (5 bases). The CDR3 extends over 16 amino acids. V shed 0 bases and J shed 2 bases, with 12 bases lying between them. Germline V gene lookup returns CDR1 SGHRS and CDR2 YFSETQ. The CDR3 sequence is CASSLVPTGPGNTIYF. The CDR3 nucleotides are TGCGCCAGCAGCTTGGTACCTACAGGACCTGGAAACACCATATATTTT.

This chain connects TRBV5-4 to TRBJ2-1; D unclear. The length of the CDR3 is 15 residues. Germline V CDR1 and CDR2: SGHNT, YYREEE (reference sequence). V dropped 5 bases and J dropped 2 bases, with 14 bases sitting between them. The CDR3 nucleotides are TGTGCCAGCAGTCTCTCCGGTGGCCCCTACAATGAGCAGTTCTTC. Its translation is CASSLSGGPYNEQFF.

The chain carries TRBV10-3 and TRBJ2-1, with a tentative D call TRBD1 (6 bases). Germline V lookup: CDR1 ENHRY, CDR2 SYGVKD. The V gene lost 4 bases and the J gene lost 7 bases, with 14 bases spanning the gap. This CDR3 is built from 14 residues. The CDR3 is CAISVGNRENEQFF. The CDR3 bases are TGTGCCATCAGTGTGGGGAACAGGGAGAATGAGCAGTTCTTC.

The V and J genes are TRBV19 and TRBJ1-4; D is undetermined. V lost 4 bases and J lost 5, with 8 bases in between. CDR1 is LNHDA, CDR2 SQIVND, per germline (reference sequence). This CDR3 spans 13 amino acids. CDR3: CASSTQKNEKLFF. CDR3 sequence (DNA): TGTGCCAGTAGTACACAGAAAAATGAAAAACTGTTTTTT. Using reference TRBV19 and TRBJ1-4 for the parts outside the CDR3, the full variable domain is DGGITQSPKYLFRKEGQNVTLSCEQNLNHDAMYWYRQDPGQGLRLIYYSQIVNDFQKGDIAEGYSVSREKKESFPLTVTSAQKNPTAFYLCASSTQKNEKLFFGSGTQLSVL.

The CDR3 DNA follows: TGCGCCAGCAGCCCATTGACAGGGCTACTTACCGGGGAGCTGTTTTTT. Translating gives CASSPLTGLLTGELFF. This rearrangement joins TRBV5-1 to TRBJ2-2; 7 bases are a match to TRBD1. V trimming: 4 bases; J trimming: 5 bases; junction bases outside the gene matches: 11. Germline V gene data show CDR1 as SGHRS and CDR2 as YFSETQ. The CDR3 extends over 16 amino acids.

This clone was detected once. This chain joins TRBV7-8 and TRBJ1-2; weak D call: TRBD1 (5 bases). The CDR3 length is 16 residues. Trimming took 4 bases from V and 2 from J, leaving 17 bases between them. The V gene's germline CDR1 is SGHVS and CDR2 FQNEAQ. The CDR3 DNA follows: TGTGCCAGCAGCTCCCGGCGGGTGGGGCCCAACTATGGCTACACCTTC. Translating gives CASSSRRVGPNYGYTF.

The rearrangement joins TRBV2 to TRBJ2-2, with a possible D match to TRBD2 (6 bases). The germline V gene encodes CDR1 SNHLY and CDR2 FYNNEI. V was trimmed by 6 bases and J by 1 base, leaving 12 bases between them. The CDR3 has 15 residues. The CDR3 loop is CASRLADLNTGELFF. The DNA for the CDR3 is TGTGCCAGCAGATTAGCGGACCTGAACACCGGGGAGCTGTTTTTT.

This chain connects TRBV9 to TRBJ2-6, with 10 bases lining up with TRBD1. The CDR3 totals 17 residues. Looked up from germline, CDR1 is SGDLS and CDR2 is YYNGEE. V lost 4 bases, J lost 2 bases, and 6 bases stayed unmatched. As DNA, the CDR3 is TGTGCCAGCAGCTCCGGGACAGGGGTGGCTGGGGCCAACGTCCTGACTTTC. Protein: CASSSGTGVAGANVLTF.

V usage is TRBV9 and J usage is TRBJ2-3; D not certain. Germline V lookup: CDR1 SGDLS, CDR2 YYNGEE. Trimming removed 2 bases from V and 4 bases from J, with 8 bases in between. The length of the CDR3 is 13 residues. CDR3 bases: TGTGCCAGCAGCGTGGGGAACCCAGATACGCAGTATTTT. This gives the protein CASSVGNPDTQYF. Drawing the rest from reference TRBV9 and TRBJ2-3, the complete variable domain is DSGVTQTPKHLITATGQRVTLRCSPRSGDLSVYWYQQSLDQGLQFLIQYYNGEERAKGNILERFSAQQFPDLHSELNLSSLELGDSALYFCASSVGNPDTQYFGPGTRLTVL.

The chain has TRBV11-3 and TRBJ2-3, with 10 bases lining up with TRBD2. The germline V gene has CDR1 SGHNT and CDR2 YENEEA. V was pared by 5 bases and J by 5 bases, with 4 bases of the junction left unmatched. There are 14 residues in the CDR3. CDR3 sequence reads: CASSITSGVDTQYF. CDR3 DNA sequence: TGTGCCAGCAGCATAACTAGCGGGGTAGATACGCAGTATTTT.

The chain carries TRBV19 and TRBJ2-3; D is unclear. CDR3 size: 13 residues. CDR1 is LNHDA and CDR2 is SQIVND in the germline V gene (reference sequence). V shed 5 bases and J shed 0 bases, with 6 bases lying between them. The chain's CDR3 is CASSVKSTDTQYF. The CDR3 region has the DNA TGTGCCAGTAGTGTCAAAAGCACAGATACGCAGTATTTT.

The CDR3 is CASTTGQGASGYTF. As DNA, the CDR3 is TGTGCCAGCACCACCGGACAGGGGGCTTCTGGCTACACCTTC. The chain recombines TRBV6-5 with TRBJ1-2; 11 bases are a match to TRBD1. Unmatched junction bases numbered 8, after V lost 7 bases and J lost 7 bases. CDR1 and CDR2 from the germline V gene are MNHEY and SVGAGI. This CDR3 is built from 14 residues.

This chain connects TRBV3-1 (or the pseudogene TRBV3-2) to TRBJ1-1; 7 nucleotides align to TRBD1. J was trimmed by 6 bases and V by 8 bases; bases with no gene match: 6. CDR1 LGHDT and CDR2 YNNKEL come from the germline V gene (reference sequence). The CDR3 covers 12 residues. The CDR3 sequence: CASWQGGAEAFF. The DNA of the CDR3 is TGTGCCAGCTGGCAGGGGGGGGCTGAAGCTTTCTTT.

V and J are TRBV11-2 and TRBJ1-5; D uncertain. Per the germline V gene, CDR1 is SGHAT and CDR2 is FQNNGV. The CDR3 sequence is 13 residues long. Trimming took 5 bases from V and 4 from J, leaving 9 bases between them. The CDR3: CASSPALNQPQHF. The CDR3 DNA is TGTGCCAGCAGCCCGGCGTTAAATCAGCCCCAGCATTTT. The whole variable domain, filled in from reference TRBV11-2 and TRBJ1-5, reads EAGVAQSPRYKIIEKRQSVAFWCNPISGHATLYWYQQILGQGPKLLIQFQNNGVVDDSQLPKDRFSAERLKGVDSTLKIQPAKLEDSAVYLCASSPALNQPQHFGDGTRLSIL.

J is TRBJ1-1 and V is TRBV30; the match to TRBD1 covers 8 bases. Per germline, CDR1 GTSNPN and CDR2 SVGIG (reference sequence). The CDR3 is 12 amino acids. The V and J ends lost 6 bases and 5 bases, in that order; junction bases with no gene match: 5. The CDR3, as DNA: TGTGCCTGCGACAGGGGTGGGACTGAAGCTTTCTTT. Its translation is CACDRGGTEAFF.

The chain's CDR3 is CAWSLDRAYEQYF. The CDR3 DNA is TGTGCCTGGAGCCTGGACAGGGCCTACGAGCAGTACTTC. The chain joins TRBV30 to TRBJ2-7, with 8 bases that match TRBD1. This CDR3 has 13 residues. Unmatched junction bases numbered 3, after V lost 3 bases and J lost 2 bases. Germline CDR1 and CDR2: GTSNPN and SVGIG (reference sequence).

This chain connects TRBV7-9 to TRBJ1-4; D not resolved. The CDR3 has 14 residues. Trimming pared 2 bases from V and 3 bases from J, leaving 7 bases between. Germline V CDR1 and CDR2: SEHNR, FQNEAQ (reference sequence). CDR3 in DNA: TGTGCCAGCAGCTTAAACAGTGCTAATGAAAAACTGTTTTTT. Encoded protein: CASSLNSANEKLFF.

In nucleotides, the CDR3 is TGTGCCAGCAGTTTTGGACCCAGGGAGGATAATTCACCCCTCCACTTT. This encodes CASSFGPREDNSPLHF. V is TRBV9 and J is TRBJ1-6, with D perhaps matching TRBD1 (5 bases). The germline V gene encodes CDR1 SGDLS and CDR2 YYNGEE. Trimming pared 5 bases from V and 5 bases from J, leaving 17 bases between. The CDR3 has 16 amino acids.

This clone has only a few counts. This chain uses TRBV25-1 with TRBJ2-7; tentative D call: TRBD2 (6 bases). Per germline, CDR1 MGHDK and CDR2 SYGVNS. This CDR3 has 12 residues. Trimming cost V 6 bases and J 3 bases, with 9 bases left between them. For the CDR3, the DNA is TGTGCCAGCAGGGACTATATCTACGAGCAGTACTTC. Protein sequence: CASRDYIYEQYF.

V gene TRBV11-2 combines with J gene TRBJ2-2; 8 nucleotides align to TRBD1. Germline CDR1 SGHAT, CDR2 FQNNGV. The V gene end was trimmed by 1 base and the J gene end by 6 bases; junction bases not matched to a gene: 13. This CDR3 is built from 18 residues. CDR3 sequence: CASSLAPGTGLYPGELFF. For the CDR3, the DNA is TGTGCCAGCAGCTTAGCCCCCGGGACAGGTTTGTATCCCGGGGAGCTGTTTTTT.

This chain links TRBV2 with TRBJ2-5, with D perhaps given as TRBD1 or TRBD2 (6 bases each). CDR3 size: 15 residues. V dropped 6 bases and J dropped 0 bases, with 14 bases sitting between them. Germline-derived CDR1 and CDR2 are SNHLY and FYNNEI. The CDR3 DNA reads TGTGCCAGCAGGGGGGGCACAGGGAACCAAGAGACCCAGTACTTC. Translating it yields CASRGGTGNQETQYF.

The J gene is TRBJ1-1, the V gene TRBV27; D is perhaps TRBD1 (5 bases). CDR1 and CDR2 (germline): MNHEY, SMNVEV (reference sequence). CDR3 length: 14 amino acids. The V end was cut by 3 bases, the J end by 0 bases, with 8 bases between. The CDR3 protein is CASSFDRMNTEAFF. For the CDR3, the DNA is TGTGCCAGCAGTTTTGACAGAATGAACACTGAAGCTTTCTTT.

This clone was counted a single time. CDR3: CSVGEDNYGYTF. CDR3 nucleotides: TGCAGCGTTGGGGAGGACAACTATGGCTACACCTTC. This chain connects TRBV29-1 to TRBJ1-2, with unresolved D. The germline gives CDR1 SQVTM, CDR2 ANQGSEA. The CDR3 covers 12 residues. Trimming took 4 bases from V and 2 from J, leaving 8 bases between them.

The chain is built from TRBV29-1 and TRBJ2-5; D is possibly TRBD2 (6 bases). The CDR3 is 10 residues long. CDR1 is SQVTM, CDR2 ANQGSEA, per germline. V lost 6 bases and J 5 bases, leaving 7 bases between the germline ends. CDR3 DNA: TGCAGCGTGGGGAGGGAGACCCAGTACTTC. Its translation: CSVGRETQYF.

Here the CDR3 reads CASSSRQGIGYEQYF. DNA of the CDR3: TGTGCCAGCAGTTCTCGACAGGGTATCGGCTACGAGCAGTACTTC. The chain is built from TRBV27 and TRBJ2-7; 7 nucleotides align to TRBD1. V shed 4 bases, J shed 3 bases, and the junction held 9 bases outside the gene matches. Germline values: CDR1 MNHEY, CDR2 SMNVEV (reference sequence). The CDR3 extends over 15 amino acids.